The clone carrying this TCR beta chain turned up a few times. Deletions cut 3 bases from V and 2 bases from J, with 13 bases between. The CDR3 sequence is 15 residues long. Germline V CDR1 and CDR2: KGHSH, LQKENI. This sample was included in a study of chronic HIV infection and antiretroviral therapy. One entry per CDR3 protein results from TCRdb running MiXCR on the 5' RACE reads. The sample holds approximately 30,000 distinct CDR3 sequences, about 9.7% seen once. The chain links TRBV18 to TRBJ1-1; tentative D call: TRBD1 (6 bases). Material for sequencing was peripheral blood. This TCR came from an adult who had HIV and had not received antiretroviral therapy, or was an uninfected healthy control (not recorded which). In DNA, the CDR3 is TGTGCCAGCTCACCGCAGGAACAGGGAAACACTGAAGCTTTCTTT. Residues: CASSPQEQGNTEAFF.